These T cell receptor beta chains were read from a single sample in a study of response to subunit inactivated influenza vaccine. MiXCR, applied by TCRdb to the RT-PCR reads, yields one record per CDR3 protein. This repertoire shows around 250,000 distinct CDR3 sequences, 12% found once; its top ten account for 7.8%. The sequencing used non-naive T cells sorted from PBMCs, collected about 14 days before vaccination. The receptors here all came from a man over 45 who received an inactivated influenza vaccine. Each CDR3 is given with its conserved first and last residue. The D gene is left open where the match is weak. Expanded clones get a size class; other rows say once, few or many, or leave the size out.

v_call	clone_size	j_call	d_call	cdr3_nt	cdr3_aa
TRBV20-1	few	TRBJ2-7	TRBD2	TGCAGTGCTAGAGATTTGCGGGAGAGCTCCTACGAGCAGTACTTC	CSARDLRESSYEQYF
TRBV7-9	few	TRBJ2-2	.	TGTGCCAGCAGCCCCGCGGCGGTAGCGAACACCGGGGAGCTGTTTTTT	CASSPAAVANTGELFF
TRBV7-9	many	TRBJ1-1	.	TGTGCCAGCAGCTTAGGCGGATTGAACACTGAAGCTTTCTTT	CASSLGGLNTEAFF
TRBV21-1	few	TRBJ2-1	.	TGTGCCAGCAGCAAAGCGGGCAGGGGGATAAAAACCTACAATGAGCAGTTCTTC	CASSKAGRGIKTYNEQFF
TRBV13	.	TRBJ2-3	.	TGTGCCAGCAGCCTGACCTTACTCTTAGATACGCAGTATTTT	CASSLTLLLDTQYF
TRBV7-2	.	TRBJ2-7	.	TGTGCCAGCAGCGCCACGGGACACCTCTACGAGCAGTACTTC	CASSATGHLYEQYF
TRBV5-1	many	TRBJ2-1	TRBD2	TGCGCCAGCAGCCCTGGAGGACTAGGAGAAAACAATGAGCAGTTCTTC	CASSPGGLGENNEQFF
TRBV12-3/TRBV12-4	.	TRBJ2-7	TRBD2	TGTGCCAGCAGCCAACGAACCGGGACTAGTGGCGAGCAGTACTTC	CASSQRTGTSGEQYF
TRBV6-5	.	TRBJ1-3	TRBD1	TGTGCCAGCAGTTACTCGAGGGGACAGGAAAACACCATATATTTT	CASSYSRGQENTIYF
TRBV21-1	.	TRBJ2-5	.	TGTGCCAGCAGCAAACTGGGGGGCGGTTTCCAAGAGACCCAGTACTTC	CASSKLGGGFQETQYF